This T cell receptor beta chain was found in a study of blood T cell repertoires in COVID-19. Study-wide background: The analysed material was cDNA or gDNA that came from T cells, B-cell-depleted T cells, or PBMCs.

Produced via immunoSEQ multiplex PCR; TCRdb's table is partial and in-frame only. This table holds 150,000 to 200,000 clones, approximately 86% found once. V lost 1 base to trimming and J lost 3 bases, with 17 bases between them. The CDR3 has 17 residues. CDR1 is LGHNT, CDR2 FRNRAP, per germline. The genes are TRBV12-5 and TRBJ2-3; tentative D call: TRBD1 (5 bases). The specimen sequenced was peripheral blood. This sequence originates from a man aged 70 or older with acute or convalescent COVID-19. CDR3 DNA sequence: TGTGCTAGTGGTTTGGGGGTGGGCCAGGGTGCAACAGATACGCAGTATTTT. Protein: CASGLGVGQGATDTQYF.